This TCR beta chain was sequenced during a study of shared clonotypes between healthy human individuals (dated by TCRdb to about 2020). Broadly, across the study: The cohort included a few men and a couple of women between 18 and 49 years of age. To estimate repertoire size and how much clonotype sharing occurs between individuals, the study deeply sequenced the blood TCR repertoires of five healthy adults. For each donor, three plates each were used for CD4 naive and CD4 memory, two plates were used for CD8 naive, and one plate was used for CD8 memory. Libraries were prepared and TCR repertoires were sequenced by different laboratories using diverse techniques, in order to increase sequencing depth and limit assay-specific biases. Leukapheresis yielded between about 0.94 and 10 billion PBMCs per donor. Overall study results and their limits: Pairwise subsampling indicated that sequencing depth was expected to affect the degree of clonotype sharing among donors. Larger estimated clonotype richness was generally found for naive subsets than for memory subsets. Higher generation probabilities were observed for clonotypes shared by all four sorted-subset donors than for non-shared clonotypes. About 4.5% of naive CD4, approximately 3.7% of naive CD8, around 2.3% of memory CD4, and 0.4% of memory CD8 clonotypes were shared across a few donors. Only blood was sampled, and tissue TCR repertoires likely differ from those in blood. Because the study included only a small number of donors, the genetic and exposure-history diversity represented was limited. Incomplete sequencing was indicated by rarefaction of sorted-subset datasets, despite the large sequencing depth.

Using the deep immunoSEQ assay, multiplex PCR amplified TCR CDR3 regions from genomic DNA. Genomic DNA extracted from each cell subset was distributed evenly over all wells of several immunoSEQ 96-well plates, and each plate served as one replicate. For sorted subsets, each replicate PCR was loaded with around 220 ng genomic DNA, equivalent to 32,000 or so T cell genomes. Purified libraries were quantified with a Qubit 3.0 fluorometer, sized on a Bioanalyzer 2100, and re-quantified with the KAPA Library Quantification kit. Every immunoSEQ 96-well plate was sequenced on a dedicated single-read 150-cycle Illumina NextSeq 550 flow cell. The original methods were these. Because the immunoSEQ output included only junctional sequences and no quality scores, the filtering could not be the same as the filtering used for full-length reads. To assign V/J genes and CDR3, sequences were annotated against IMGT germline references using PyIR, a Python wrapper for IgBLAST v1.9. Reads with weak V/J assignments (E-value above 1e-6), missing CDR3, stop codons, out-of-frame junctions, or ambiguous translated residues were removed. V3J clonotypes were defined as sequences sharing an identical inferred V gene, J gene, and CDR3 amino acid sequence. Percentage overlap between repertoires was calculated by dividing the number of shared unique clonotypes by the size of the smaller repertoire. Richness of each repertoire was evaluated using RTK rarefaction, the Chao1 estimator, and Recon v2.1 estimates of unobserved clonotypes. Generation probabilities were computed with OLGA for all TCRbeta clonotypes obtained by the gDNA method from a few donors. TCRdb's version of the immuneACCESS table is confined to in-frame rearrangements and falls short of the full clone set. An unresolved V gene accounts for under half of the shortfall where checked; the remainder is of unknown origin. The V and J calls and the clone size are those of that table, but D and trimming were determined from the DNA. The sample table contains around 2,000,000 clones; only one count was recorded for approximately 94% of them. 1% to 1.3% of the sample comes from the top ten.

A word on this clone: Its recognized antigen is unknown. Base qualities are not at hand, and no much larger clone is one base apart.

The CDR3 sequence holds 17 residues, the cysteine and phenylalanine included. Only the CDR3 DNA is retained, 51 bases long and in frame from the first base. CDR1 and CDR2 are drawn from the germline V gene: SGHVS, FQNEAQ. V is trimmed back by 5 bases and J by 3 bases, and the junction contains 6 bases that no gene match accounts for. For the CD8 naive samples, CD45RO-negative cells were positively selected for CCR7, yielding a CD45RA+CCR7+ population from which TemRA cells were excluded. Healthy HIV-negative adults with no recently reported acute infections or vaccinations were included as donors. Every donor was a Caucasian adult living in Nashville, Tennessee, USA. Blood was obtained by leukapheresis, after which PBMCs were separated by Ficoll-Histopaque density gradient centrifugation and cryopreserved in liquid nitrogen vapor phase. Analytical flow cytometry was used to check the purity and quantity of each magnetically sorted T cell population. Genomic DNA was isolated from each sorted fraction and quantified by UV absorbance on a Nanodrop 2000c.

Sequencing input: naive CD8+ T cells sorted from blood. Sample cell subset or site, as interpreted from the label and publication: CD45RA+CCR7+. The V and J genes are TRBV7-8 and TRBJ2-1, with 14 middle bases fitting TRBD2. The TCR was taken from a man younger than 30 in good health. This receptor carries the CDR3 CASSATSGGAVYNEQFF. The nucleotides read TGTGCCAGCAGCGCGACTAGCGGGGGGGCCGTCTACAATGAGCAGTTCTTC.